This passage covers 31 T cell receptor beta chains from one sample sequenced in a study of breast tumors, draining lymph nodes, adjacent tissues. Breast cancer patients provided tissue from their axillary draining lymph nodes. In TCRdb, the multiplex PCR reads were re-called with MiXCR into one record per CDR3 protein. The sample has around 300,000 distinct CDR3 sequences, 30% seen once. Sequenced sample: axillary lymph node tissue. These receptors were taken from a female donor with breast cancer. Some clones in this sample may be carry-over from other donors' samples.

The chain couples TRBV11-3 to TRBJ1-1, with 8 bases that match TRBD1. The CDR3 has 13 amino acids. Losses at the gene ends were 5 bases for V and 5 bases for J; bases not matched to a gene: 4. CDR1 is SGHNT and CDR2 is YENEEA in the germline V gene. The CDR3 coding sequence is TGTGCCAGCAGCCCAGGACAGGGTACTGAAGCTTTCTTT. Translated: CASSPGQGTEAFF.

At least ten counts were recorded for this clonotype. The rearrangement uses TRBV29-1 and TRBJ1-5; D may be TRBD1 (5 bases). V lost 0 bases and J lost 6, with 6 bases in between. CDR1 and CDR2 from the germline V gene are SQVTM and ANQGSEA. This CDR3 is built from 12 residues. The CDR3 sequence is CSVEDRGQPQHF. The CDR3 nucleotides are TGCAGCGTTGAAGATAGGGGTCAGCCCCAGCATTTT.

The chain uses TRBV29-1 and TRBJ1-5; TRBD1 aligns across 11 bases. The V segment lost 8 bases and the J segment 3 bases; nucleotides outside the gene matches: 6. In germline, CDR1 is SQVTM, CDR2 ANQGSEA. The CDR3 has 14 amino acids. This CDR3 reads CSRGTGGDNQPQHF. For the CDR3, the DNA is TGCAGCCGTGGGACAGGGGGGGACAATCAGCCCCAGCATTTT.

For this clonotype: A single base separates this from a much larger clone, so it may be a read error. In this CDR3 the conserved last residue, phenylalanine or tryptophan, is missing, so a read error is likely. The chain carries TRBV14 and TRBJ2-7, with unresolved D. Trimming removed 2 bases from V and 2 bases from J, with 10 bases in between. Looked up from germline, CDR1 is SGHDN and CDR2 is FVKESK. This CDR3 comprises 14 residues. CDR3 in DNA: TGTGCCAGCAGCCAACTGGGGTTGGCCTACGAGCAGTACTCC. It specifies CASSQLGLAYEQYS.

The chain recombines TRBV20-1 with TRBJ1-5; D is undetermined. CDR1 is DFQATT, CDR2 SNEGSKA, per germline (reference sequence). This CDR3 spans 16 amino acids. V lost 6 bases, J lost 5 bases, and 23 bases lay in between. This CDR3 is CSAREKDFWSHQPQHF. DNA of the CDR3: TGCAGTGCAAGGGAAAAGGACTTCTGGAGCCATCAGCCCCAGCATTTT.

This clonotype was counted many times. As DNA, the CDR3 is TGTGCCAGCAGCTTTGGGGTGGGCAACACCGGGGAGCTGTTTTTT. Its protein is CASSFGVGNTGELFF. This chain uses TRBV7-9 with TRBJ2-2; D gene unclear. From germline, CDR1 is SEHNR and CDR2 FQNEAQ (reference sequence). The CDR3 runs 15 residues. Trimming pared 3 bases from V and 2 bases from J, leaving 10 bases between.

A word on this clonotype: Being one base from a much bigger clone, this may be a read error. The rearrangement links TRBV12-3 or TRBV12-4 to TRBJ1-4; TRBD1 might be the D (6 bases). The CDR3 is 15 residues long. V dropped 7 bases and J dropped 0 bases, with 12 bases sitting between them. CDR3 loop: CASNFRGATNEKLFF. In DNA, the CDR3 is TGTGCCAGCAACTTCAGGGGAGCAACTAATGAAAAACTGTTTTTT.

To note about this clonotype: The conserved phenylalanine or tryptophan normally closing the CDR3 is absent here, so this likely arose from a read error. This sequence joins TRBV20-1 and TRBJ2-5; 7 positions match TRBD1. CDR1 DFQATT and CDR2 SNEGSKA come from the germline V gene (reference sequence). With 2 bases clipped from V and 5 bases from J, the junction kept 8 bases outside the gene matches. This CDR3 spans 14 amino acids. CDR3: CSARRGQEVETQYI. The CDR3 coding sequence is TGCAGTGCTAGACGAGGACAGGAGGTGGAGACCCAGTACATC.

This clonotype was observed a handful of times. A much more abundant neighbour one base away suggests this may be a read error. The V call is TRBV7-6, the J call TRBJ2-6; 8 bases are a match to TRBD1. The CDR3 covers 20 residues. The V segment lost 5 bases and the J segment 5 bases; nucleotides outside the gene matches: 20. The germline gives CDR1 SGHVS, CDR2 FNYEAQ. CDR3 nucleotide sequence: TGTGCCAGCAGCCTCACCCCCTACCCGGACAGGGATACTCGGGCCAACGTCCTGACTTTC. This encodes CASSLTPYPDRDTRANVLTF.

Note on this clonotype: At one end, the junction sequence differs from germline, possibly due to a read error. The chain combines TRBV20-1 with TRBJ2-5; 7 bases map to TRBD1. The V gene's germline CDR1 is DFQATT and CDR2 SNEGSKA (reference sequence). This CDR3 is 16 amino acids long. CDR3 residues: CSTRDMDRMVGETQYF. The DNA of the CDR3 is TGCAGTACTAGAGATATGGACAGGATGGTCGGAGAGACCCAGTACTTT.

This clonotype was seen a few times. A much larger clone lies one base from this, so it may be a read error. This chain joins TRBV5-5 and TRBJ2-7; TRBD1 aligns across 8 bases. Germline-derived CDR1 and CDR2 are SGHKS and YYEKEE (reference sequence). The junction had 6 bases not matched to a gene; V was cut back by 6 bases and J by 4 bases. This CDR3 region has 13 residues. The CDR3 sequence: CASTRDRSYEQYF. CDR3 sequence (DNA): TGTGCCAGCACCCGGGACAGGTCATACGAGCAGTACTTC.

This clonotype was seen more than once but under ten times. J is TRBJ2-5 and V is TRBV3-1; no clear D gene. CDR1 and CDR2 from the germline V gene are LGHDT and YNNKEL (reference sequence). The CDR3 contains 15 residues. V shed 1 base and J shed 4 bases, with 13 bases lying between them. The CDR3, as DNA: TGTGCCAGCAGCCAAGGCTTAAGCTGGGGAGAGACCCAGTACTTC. It translates to CASSQGLSWGETQYF.

This clonotype turned up a few times. A much larger clone sits a single nucleotide away, making a read error possible. The chain couples TRBV12-3 or TRBV12-4 to TRBJ1-4; weak D call: TRBD1 (5 bases). CDR3 length: 13 amino acids. The V end was cut by 8 bases, the J end by 6 bases, with 13 bases between. The CDR3 here is CASGRGPHEKLFF. As DNA, the CDR3 is TGTGCCAGCGGAAGGGGTCCTCATGAAAAACTGTTTTTT.

The J gene is TRBJ2-2, the V gene TRBV28, with unresolved D. In germline, CDR1 is MDHEN, CDR2 SYDVKM. Trimming shortened V by 7 bases and J by 0 bases, and 12 bases separated the two germline ends. The CDR3 sequence is 15 residues long. CDR3 in DNA: TGTGCCAGCACAGAGCTTACCGCGAACACCGGGGAGCTGTTTTTT. Protein: CASTELTANTGELFF.

There are many counts of this clonotype. V is TRBV24-1 and J is TRBJ1-4; no clear D. Germline lookup yields CDR1 KGHDR and CDR2 SFDVKD. Deletions cut 4 bases from V and 7 bases from J, with 15 bases between. The CDR3 sequence is 15 residues long. CDR3 in amino acids: CATSDPKSSGEKLFF. The CDR3 DNA reads TGTGCCACCAGTGACCCCAAGAGCAGTGGTGAAAAACTGTTTTTT.

The V call is TRBV5-4, the J call TRBJ1-3; 7 bases match TRBD1. CDR1 SGHNT and CDR2 YYREEE come from the germline V gene (reference sequence). This CDR3 region has 14 residues. Unmatched junction bases numbered 2, after V lost 0 bases and J lost 5 bases. As DNA, the CDR3 is TGTGCCAGCAGCTTGGGACAGGGCAGAAACACCATATATTTT. It codes for CASSLGQGRNTIYF.

This clonotype was counted at least ten times. The chain couples TRBV7-2 to TRBJ2-3; 13 bases are a match to TRBD2. The V gene end was trimmed by 3 bases and the J gene end by 1 base; junction bases not matched to a gene: 7. Germline values: CDR1 SGHTA, CDR2 FQGNSA. CDR3 size: 18 residues. CDR3 loop: CASSLRPGTSGGTDTQYF. CDR3 coding DNA: TGTGCCAGCAGCTTGCGCCCCGGGACTAGCGGGGGCACAGATACGCAGTATTTT.

At least ten counts were recorded for this clonotype. The J gene is TRBJ2-2, the V gene TRBV19, with 7 bases matching TRBD1. The CDR3 has 18 amino acids. The J segment lost 0 bases and the V segment lost 4 bases, leaving 11 bases of the junction unmatched. Per germline, CDR1 LNHDA and CDR2 SQIVND (reference sequence). This chain's CDR3 is CASSKETGTASNTGELFF. The CDR3 bases are TGTGCCAGTAGTAAGGAAACCGGGACAGCCTCGAACACCGGGGAGCTGTTTTTT.

This clonotype was counted ten times or more. The chain links TRBV7-2 to TRBJ1-6; no definite D call. V dropped 1 base and J dropped 9 bases, with 10 bases sitting between them. Germline V gene lookup returns CDR1 SGHTA and CDR2 FQGNSA. There are 14 residues in the CDR3. CDR3 sequence: CASSLGDGVSPLHF. CDR3 nucleotides: TGTGCCAGCAGCTTAGGTGATGGGGTTTCACCCCTCCACTTT.

This clonotype was counted between two and nine times. Germline is not matched at one junction end, which may reflect a read error. This chain links TRBV6-5 with TRBJ2-7, with D possibly called TRBD1 or TRBD2 (5 bases each). CDR3 length: 14 amino acids. CDR1 and CDR2 from the germline V gene are MNHEY and SVGAGI. The DNA for the CDR3 is TGTGCCAGCAGTCACTCATTGGGGGCCTACGAGCAGTACTTC. It encodes CASSHSLGAYEQYF.

This clonotype was picked up many times. The rearrangement joins TRBV11-3 to TRBJ2-1; 7 positions match TRBD2. Unmatched junction bases numbered 2, after V lost 1 base and J lost 2 bases. The V gene's germline CDR1 is SGHNT and CDR2 YENEEA. This CDR3 spans 15 amino acids. CDR3 residues: CASSLGLAAYNEQFF. CDR3 in DNA: TGTGCCAGCAGCTTAGGCCTAGCGGCCTACAATGAGCAGTTCTTC.

The V and J genes are TRBV20-1 and TRBJ2-6; TRBD2 agrees at 10 bases. The CDR3 length is 15 residues. Looked up from germline, CDR1 is DFQATT and CDR2 is SNEGSKA (reference sequence). Germline trimming cut 3 bases from V and 11 bases from J; bases unmatched to any gene: 10. The CDR3 reads CSARVPSGGSYVLTF. The CDR3 nucleotides read TGCAGTGCTAGGGTGCCTAGCGGGGGATCCTACGTCCTGACTTTC.

Many counts were recorded for this clonotype. This chain links TRBV10-2 with TRBJ1-5, with D possibly TRBD1 on 5 matching bases. From germline, CDR1 is WSHSY and CDR2 SAAADI. The CDR3 extends over 14 amino acids. V was pared by 0 bases and J by 4 bases, with 7 bases between. The CDR3: CASSESGLNQPQHF. DNA of the CDR3: TGCGCCAGCAGTGAGTCGGGACTAAATCAGCCCCAGCATTTT.

A word on this clonotype: Sequence at one end of the junction differs from germline and may be a read error. The J gene is TRBJ1-4, the V gene TRBV6-2 or TRBV6-3, with D unresolved. This CDR3 contains 13 residues. Germline-derived CDR1 and CDR2 are MNHEY and SVGEGT. The chain's CDR3 is CASSLRRGEKLFF. CDR3 bases: TGTGCCAGCAGTCTCCGACGGGGTGAAAAACTGTTCTTT.

This clonotype was counted at least ten times. The gene calls are TRBV27 and TRBJ1-6; D not resolved. V was cut by 0 bases and J by 1 base, with 7 bases left in between. Per germline, CDR1 MNHEY and CDR2 SMNVEV (reference sequence). The CDR3 has 16 residues. As DNA, the CDR3 is TGTGCCAGCAGTTTATCGTCAGGATCCTATAATTCACCCCTCCACTTT. Protein product: CASSLSSGSYNSPLHF.

This clonotype was counted only a few times. With a much larger clone just one base away, this may be a read error. V and J are TRBV5-4 and TRBJ2-2, with 11 bases lining up with TRBD2. The CDR3 sequence is 15 residues long. Looked up from germline, CDR1 is SGHNT and CDR2 is YYREEE (reference sequence). The CDR3 region is CASSILAGATGELVF. The CDR3 nucleotides read TGTGCCAGCAGCATACTAGCGGGAGCGACCGGGGAGCTGGTTTTT. The whole variable domain, filled in from reference TRBV5-4 and TRBJ2-2, reads ETGVTQSPTHLIKTRGQQVTLRCSSQSGHNTVSWYQQALGQGPQFIFQYYREEENGRGNFPPRFSGLQFPNYSSELNVNALELDDSALYLCASSILAGATGELVFGEGSRLTVL.

Ten or more counts support this clonotype. The genes are TRBV19 and TRBJ1-6, with D possibly matching TRBD1 (5 bases). Trimming pared 7 bases from V and 7 bases from J, leaving 14 bases between. The CDR3 has 14 amino acids. The germline CDR1 and CDR2 sequences are LNHDA and SQIVND (reference sequence). The CDR3 here is CASTLTASNSPLHF. The DNA of the CDR3 is TGTGCCAGTACTTTGACAGCTTCCAATTCACCCCTCCACTTT.

This clonotype was counted a single time. A read error is possible here, since a much larger clone lies one base away. This chain connects TRBV11-1 to TRBJ2-1; a weak D match, TRBD1 (6 bases). The CDR3 is made up of 15 amino acids. Germline assignment: CDR1 SGHAT and CDR2 FQDESV (reference sequence). CDR3 bases: TGTGCCAGCGGCCCACAGGGCGGCTCCTGCAATGAGCAGTTCTTC. Its protein is CASGPQGGSCNEQFF.

The V call is TRBV10-2, the J call TRBJ1-4, with 8 positions matching TRBD1. CDR1 is WSHSY, CDR2 SAAADI, per germline. J lost 8 bases, V lost 2 bases, and 4 bases had no gene match. This CDR3 has 14 amino acids. CDR3 loop: CASSERTGLEKLFF. Here the CDR3 DNA reads TGCGCCAGCAGTGAGAGGACAGGGCTCGAAAAACTGTTTTTT.

This clonotype was observed at least ten times. V gene TRBV20-1 combines with J gene TRBJ1-5; D possibly corresponds to TRBD1 (6 bases). Germline assignment: CDR1 DFQATT and CDR2 SNEGSKA (reference sequence). V lost 5 bases, J lost 2 bases, and 10 bases lay in between. CDR3 length: 13 amino acids. The CDR3 DNA reads as TGCAGTGCTCGGGACATTCGCAATCAGCCCCAGCATTTT. Translated: CSARDIRNQPQHF.

This clonotype was recorded at least ten times. This chain links TRBV5-1 with TRBJ1-2; D gene uncertain. V gave up 1 base and J gave up 8 bases, with 12 bases separating them. This CDR3 is built from 13 residues. CDR1 and CDR2 from the germline V gene are SGHRS and YFSETQ. The CDR3 is CASSLLGYGGYTF. The DNA for the CDR3 is TGCGCCAGCAGCTTGTTGGGGTACGGCGGCTACACCTTC.